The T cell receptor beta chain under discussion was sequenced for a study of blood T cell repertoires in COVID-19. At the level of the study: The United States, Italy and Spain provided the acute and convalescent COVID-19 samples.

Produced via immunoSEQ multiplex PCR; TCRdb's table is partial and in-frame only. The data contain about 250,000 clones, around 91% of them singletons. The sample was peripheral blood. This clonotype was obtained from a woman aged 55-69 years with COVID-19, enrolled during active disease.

In DNA form, the CDR3 reads TGTGCCAGCAGCAAAGGACTTTCGAACACTGAAGCTTTCTTT. This sequence encodes CASSKGLSNTEAFF. J is TRBJ1-1 and V is TRBV21-1. TRBV21-1 is marked as a pseudogene. This CDR3 contains 14 residues.